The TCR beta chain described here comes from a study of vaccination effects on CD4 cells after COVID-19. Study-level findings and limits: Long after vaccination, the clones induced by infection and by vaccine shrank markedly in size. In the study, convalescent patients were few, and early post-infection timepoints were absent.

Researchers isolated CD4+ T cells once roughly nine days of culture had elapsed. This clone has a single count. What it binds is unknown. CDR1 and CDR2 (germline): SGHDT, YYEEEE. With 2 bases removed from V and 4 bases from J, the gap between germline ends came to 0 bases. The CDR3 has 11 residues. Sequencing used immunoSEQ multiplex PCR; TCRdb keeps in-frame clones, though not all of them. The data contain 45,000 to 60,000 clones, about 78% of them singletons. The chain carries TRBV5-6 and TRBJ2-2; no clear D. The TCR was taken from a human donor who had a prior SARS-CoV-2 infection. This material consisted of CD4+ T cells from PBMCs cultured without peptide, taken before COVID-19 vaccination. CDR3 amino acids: CASSFTGELFF. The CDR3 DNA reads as TGTGCCAGCAGCTTCACCGGGGAGCTGTTTTTT.